This T cell receptor beta chain was obtained from a study of response to subunit inactivated influenza vaccine. From the RT-PCR reads, TCRdb called clonotypes with MiXCR, one entry per CDR3 protein. The data show 540,000 or so distinct CDR3 sequences, with roughly 13% seen just once and about 12% held by the top ten. This CDR3 is built from 18 residues. The ends lost 5 bases at V and 4 bases at J; junction bases unmatched: 12. Germline V gene sequence: CDR1 LGHNA, CDR2 YSLEER. The specimen was PBMCs from blood, collected about 40 days after vaccination. This rearrangement joins TRBV4-3 to TRBJ2-3, with 13 bases matching TRBD2. The receptor's source is a man between 45 and 60 years old who received an inactivated influenza vaccine. The CDR3 DNA reads as TGCGCCAGCAGCTCCCCCTGGACTAGCGGGAGTGGAGCAGATACGCAGTATTTT. Translating it yields CASSSPWTSGSGADTQYF.